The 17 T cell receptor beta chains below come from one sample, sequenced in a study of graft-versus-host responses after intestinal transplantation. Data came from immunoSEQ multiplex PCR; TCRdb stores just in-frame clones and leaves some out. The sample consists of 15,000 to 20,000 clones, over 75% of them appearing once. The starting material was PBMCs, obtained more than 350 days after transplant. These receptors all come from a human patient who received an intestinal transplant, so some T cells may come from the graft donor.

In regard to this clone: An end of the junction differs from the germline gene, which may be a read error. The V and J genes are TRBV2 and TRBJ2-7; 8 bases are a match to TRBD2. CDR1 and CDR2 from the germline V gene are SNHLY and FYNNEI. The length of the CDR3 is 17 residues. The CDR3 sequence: CARSVGGREEGPYEQYF. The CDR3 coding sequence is TGTGCCCGCAGTGTAGGGGGGCGGGAGGAGGGTCCCTACGAGCAGTACTTC.

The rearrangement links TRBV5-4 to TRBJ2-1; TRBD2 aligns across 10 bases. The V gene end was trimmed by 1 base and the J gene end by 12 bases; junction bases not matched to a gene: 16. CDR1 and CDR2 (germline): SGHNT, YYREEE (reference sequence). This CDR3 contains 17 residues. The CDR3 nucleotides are TGTGCCAGCAGCTTGAGGAGCGGGCTAGCGGGAGAACTTGGGCAGTTCTTC. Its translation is CASSLRSGLAGELGQFF.

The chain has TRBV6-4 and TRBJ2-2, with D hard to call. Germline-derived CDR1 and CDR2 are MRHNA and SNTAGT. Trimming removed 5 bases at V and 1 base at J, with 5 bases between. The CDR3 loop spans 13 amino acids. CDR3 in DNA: TGTGCCAGCAGTCCAGGGAACACCGGGGAGCTGTTTTTT. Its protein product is CASSPGNTGELFF.

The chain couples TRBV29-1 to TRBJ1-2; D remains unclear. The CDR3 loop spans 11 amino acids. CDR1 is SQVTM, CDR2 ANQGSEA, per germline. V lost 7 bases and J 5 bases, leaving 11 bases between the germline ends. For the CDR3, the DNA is TGCAGCGCCCCGTGGGGATATGGCTACACCTTC. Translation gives CSAPWGYGYTF.

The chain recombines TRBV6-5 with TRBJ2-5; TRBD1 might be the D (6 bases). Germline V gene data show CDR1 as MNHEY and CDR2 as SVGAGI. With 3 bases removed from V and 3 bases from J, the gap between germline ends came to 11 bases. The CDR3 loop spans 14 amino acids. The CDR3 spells CASSYPGQKETQYF. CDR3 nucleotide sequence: TGTGCCAGCAGTTATCCCGGACAGAAAGAGACCCAGTACTTC.

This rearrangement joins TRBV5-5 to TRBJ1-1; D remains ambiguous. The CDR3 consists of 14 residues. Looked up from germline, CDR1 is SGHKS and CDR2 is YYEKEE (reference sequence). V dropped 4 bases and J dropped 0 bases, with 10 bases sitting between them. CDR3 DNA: TGTGCCAGCAGCACGGAGTATTTGAACACTGAAGCTTTCTTT. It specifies CASSTEYLNTEAFF. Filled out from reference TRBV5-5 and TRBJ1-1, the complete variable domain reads DAGVTQSPTHLIKTRGQQVTLRCSPISGHKSVSWYQQVLGQGPQFIFQYYEKEERGRGNFPDRFSARQFPNYSSELNVNALLLGDSALYLCASSTEYLNTEAFFGQGTRLTVV.

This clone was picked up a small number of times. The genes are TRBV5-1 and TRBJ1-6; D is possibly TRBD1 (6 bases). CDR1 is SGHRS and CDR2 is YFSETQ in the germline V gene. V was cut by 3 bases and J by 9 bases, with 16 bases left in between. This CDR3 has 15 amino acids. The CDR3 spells CASSWGAGFGSPLHF. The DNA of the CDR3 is TGCGCCAGCAGCTGGGGGGCAGGGTTCGGTTCACCCCTCCACTTT.

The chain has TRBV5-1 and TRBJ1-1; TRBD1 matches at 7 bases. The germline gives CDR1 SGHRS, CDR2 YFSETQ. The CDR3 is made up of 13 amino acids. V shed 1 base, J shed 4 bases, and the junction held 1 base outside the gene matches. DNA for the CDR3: TGCGCCAGCAGCTTGCCAGGGGGCACTGAAGCTTTCTTT. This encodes CASSLPGGTEAFF. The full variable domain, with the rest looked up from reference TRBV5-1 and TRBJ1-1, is KAGVTQTPRYLIKTRGQQVTLSCSPISGHRSVSWYQQTPGQGLQFLFEYFSETQRNKGNFPGRFSGRQFSNSRSEMNVSTLELGDSALYLCASSLPGGTEAFFGQGTRLTVV.

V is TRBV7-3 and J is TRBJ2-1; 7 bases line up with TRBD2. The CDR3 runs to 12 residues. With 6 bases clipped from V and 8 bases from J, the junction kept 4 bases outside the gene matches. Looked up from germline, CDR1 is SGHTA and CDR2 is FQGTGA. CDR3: CASSPAGDEQFF. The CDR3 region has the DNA TGTGCCAGCAGTCCCGCGGGAGATGAGCAGTTCTTC.

The CDR3 DNA reads TGTGCCAGCAGCTCTCCCGACAGTTTCCGCTACGAGCAGTACTTC. This gives the protein CASSSPDSFRYEQYF. J is TRBJ2-7 and V is TRBV7-2, with D possibly matching TRBD1 (5 bases). Trimming left V 4 bases short and J 3 bases short, with 16 bases between. The CDR3 extends over 15 amino acids. CDR1 is SGHTA, CDR2 FQGNSA, per germline. The full variable domain, in which reference TRBV7-2 and TRBJ2-7 provide the parts outside the CDR3, is GAGVSQSPSNKVTEKGKDVELRCDPISGHTALYWYRQSLGQGLEFLIYFQGNSAPDKSGLPSDRFSAERTGGSVSTLTIQRTQQEDSAVYLCASSSPDSFRYEQYFGPGTRLTVT.

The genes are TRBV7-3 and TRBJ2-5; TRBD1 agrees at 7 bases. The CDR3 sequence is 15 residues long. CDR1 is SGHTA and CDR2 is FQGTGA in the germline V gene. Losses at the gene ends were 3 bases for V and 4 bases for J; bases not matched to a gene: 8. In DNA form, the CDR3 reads TGTGCCAGCAGCTTCGGGGTGACAGGGATAGAGACCCAGTACTTC. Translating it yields CASSFGVTGIETQYF. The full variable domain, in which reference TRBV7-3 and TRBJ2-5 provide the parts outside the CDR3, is GAGVSQTPSNKVTEKGKYVELRCDPISGHTALYWYRQSLGQGPEFLIYFQGTGAADDSGLPNDRFFAVRPEGSVSTLKIQRTERGDSAVYLCASSFGVTGIETQYFGPGTRLLVL.

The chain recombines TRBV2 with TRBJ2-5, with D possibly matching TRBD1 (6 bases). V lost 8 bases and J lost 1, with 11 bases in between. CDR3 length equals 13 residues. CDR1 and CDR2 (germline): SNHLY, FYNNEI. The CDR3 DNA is TGTGCCAGCTGGTGGGGGCCCCAAGAGACCCAGTACTTC. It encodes CASWWGPQETQYF.

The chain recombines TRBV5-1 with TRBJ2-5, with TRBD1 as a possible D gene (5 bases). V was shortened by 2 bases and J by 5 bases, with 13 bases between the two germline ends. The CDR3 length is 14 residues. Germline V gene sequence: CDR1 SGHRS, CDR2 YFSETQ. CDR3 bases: TGCGCCAGCAGCTTAGTTTCAGGGAAGGAGACCCAGTACTTC. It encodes CASSLVSGKETQYF.

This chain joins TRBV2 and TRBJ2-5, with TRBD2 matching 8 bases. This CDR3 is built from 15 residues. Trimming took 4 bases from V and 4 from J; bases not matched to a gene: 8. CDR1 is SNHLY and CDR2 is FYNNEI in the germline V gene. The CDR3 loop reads CASSGGSGTRETQYF. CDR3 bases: TGTGCCAGCAGTGGGGGATCCGGGACTAGAGAGACCCAGTACTTC.

DNA of the CDR3: TGTGCCAGCAGTGAGGCCCTCCTTACCTACGAGCAGTACTTC. Translated: CASSEALLTYEQYF. The chain uses TRBV6-1 and TRBJ2-5; D gene uncertain. The end of the DNA aligns better with TRBJ2-7, so the J call may be wrong. The length of the CDR3 is 14 residues. Looked up from germline, CDR1 is MNHNS and CDR2 is SASEGT.

The CDR3, as DNA: TGTGCCAGCAGCGCCACGCGGGGTTCCAAAAACATTCAGTACTTC. It codes for CASSATRGSKNIQYF. This sequence joins TRBV9 and TRBJ2-4, with D possibly matching TRBD2 (6 bases). This CDR3 has 15 amino acids. V gave up 3 bases and J gave up 2 bases, with 12 bases separating them. Germline values: CDR1 SGDLS, CDR2 YYNGEE.

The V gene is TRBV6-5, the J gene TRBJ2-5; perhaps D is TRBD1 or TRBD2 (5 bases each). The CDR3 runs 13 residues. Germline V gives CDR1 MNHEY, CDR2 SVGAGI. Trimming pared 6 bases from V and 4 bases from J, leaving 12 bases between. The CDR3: CASRGTGGETQYF. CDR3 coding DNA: TGTGCCAGCAGGGGGACGGGCGGAGAGACCCAGTACTTC.